This T cell receptor beta chain originates from a study of T cell changes during pregnancy in multiple sclerosis. The protocol was immunoSEQ multiplex PCR, while the TCRdb copy is restricted to in-frame clones and leaves out a portion. This table has 50,000 to 55,000 clones, about nine tenths appearing once. Germline lookup yields CDR1 LNHDA and CDR2 SQIVND (reference sequence). The CDR3 has 13 residues. The V and J ends lost 6 bases and 3 bases respectively, with 11 bases between them. This sample comprised CD4+ T cells from peripheral blood mononuclear cells, obtained in the third trimester of pregnancy. The chain combines TRBV19 with TRBJ1-2; D is unresolved. The origin of this receptor is a female donor with multiple sclerosis, enrolled in a pregnancy study. The CDR3 region is CASRRREYYGYTF. The CDR3 DNA follows: TGTGCCAGTAGGCGACGGGAATACTATGGCTACACCTTC.